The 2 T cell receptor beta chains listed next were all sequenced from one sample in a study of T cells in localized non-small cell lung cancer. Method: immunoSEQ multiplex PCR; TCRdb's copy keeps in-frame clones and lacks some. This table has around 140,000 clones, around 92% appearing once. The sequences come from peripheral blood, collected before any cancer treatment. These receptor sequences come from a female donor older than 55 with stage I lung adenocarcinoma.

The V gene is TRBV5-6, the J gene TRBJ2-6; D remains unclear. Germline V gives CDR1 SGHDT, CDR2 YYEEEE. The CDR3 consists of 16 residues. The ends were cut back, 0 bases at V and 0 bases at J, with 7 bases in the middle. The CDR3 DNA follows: TGTGCCAGCAGCTTGGAACGGGTCTCTGGGGCCAACGTCCTGACTTTC. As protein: CASSLERVSGANVLTF.

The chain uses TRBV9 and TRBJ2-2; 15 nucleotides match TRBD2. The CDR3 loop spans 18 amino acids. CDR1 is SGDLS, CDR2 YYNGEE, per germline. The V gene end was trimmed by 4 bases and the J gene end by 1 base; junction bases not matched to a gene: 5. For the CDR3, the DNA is TGTGCCAGCAGCCGTGGGACTAGCGGGAGGCGGAACACCGGGGAGCTGTTTTTT. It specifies CASSRGTSGRRNTGELFF.